This T cell receptor beta chain was recorded in a study of shared clonotypes between healthy human individuals. Overall study: Three plates each covered CD4 naive and memory; CD8 naive two, CD8 memory one.

Assay used: immunoSEQ multiplex PCR; TCRdb lists only in-frame clones, some missing. The table has under 650,000 clones, 90% to 97% seen once. This clone has a single count. The V gene lost 4 bases and the J gene lost 6 bases, with 15 bases spanning the gap. Germline CDR1 MGHRA, CDR2 YSYEKL. The CDR3 runs to 14 residues. This clonotype was sampled from a woman in her 30s in good health. This chain links TRBV4-1 with TRBJ1-2; weak D call: TRBD1 (5 bases). Sequenced material: naive CD4+ T cells sorted from blood. The subset here: CD45RA+ positively selected. CDR3 DNA sequence: TGCGCCAGCAGCCTCACCGGGACGGAGAATGGCTACACCTTC. Translation: CASSLTGTENGYTF.